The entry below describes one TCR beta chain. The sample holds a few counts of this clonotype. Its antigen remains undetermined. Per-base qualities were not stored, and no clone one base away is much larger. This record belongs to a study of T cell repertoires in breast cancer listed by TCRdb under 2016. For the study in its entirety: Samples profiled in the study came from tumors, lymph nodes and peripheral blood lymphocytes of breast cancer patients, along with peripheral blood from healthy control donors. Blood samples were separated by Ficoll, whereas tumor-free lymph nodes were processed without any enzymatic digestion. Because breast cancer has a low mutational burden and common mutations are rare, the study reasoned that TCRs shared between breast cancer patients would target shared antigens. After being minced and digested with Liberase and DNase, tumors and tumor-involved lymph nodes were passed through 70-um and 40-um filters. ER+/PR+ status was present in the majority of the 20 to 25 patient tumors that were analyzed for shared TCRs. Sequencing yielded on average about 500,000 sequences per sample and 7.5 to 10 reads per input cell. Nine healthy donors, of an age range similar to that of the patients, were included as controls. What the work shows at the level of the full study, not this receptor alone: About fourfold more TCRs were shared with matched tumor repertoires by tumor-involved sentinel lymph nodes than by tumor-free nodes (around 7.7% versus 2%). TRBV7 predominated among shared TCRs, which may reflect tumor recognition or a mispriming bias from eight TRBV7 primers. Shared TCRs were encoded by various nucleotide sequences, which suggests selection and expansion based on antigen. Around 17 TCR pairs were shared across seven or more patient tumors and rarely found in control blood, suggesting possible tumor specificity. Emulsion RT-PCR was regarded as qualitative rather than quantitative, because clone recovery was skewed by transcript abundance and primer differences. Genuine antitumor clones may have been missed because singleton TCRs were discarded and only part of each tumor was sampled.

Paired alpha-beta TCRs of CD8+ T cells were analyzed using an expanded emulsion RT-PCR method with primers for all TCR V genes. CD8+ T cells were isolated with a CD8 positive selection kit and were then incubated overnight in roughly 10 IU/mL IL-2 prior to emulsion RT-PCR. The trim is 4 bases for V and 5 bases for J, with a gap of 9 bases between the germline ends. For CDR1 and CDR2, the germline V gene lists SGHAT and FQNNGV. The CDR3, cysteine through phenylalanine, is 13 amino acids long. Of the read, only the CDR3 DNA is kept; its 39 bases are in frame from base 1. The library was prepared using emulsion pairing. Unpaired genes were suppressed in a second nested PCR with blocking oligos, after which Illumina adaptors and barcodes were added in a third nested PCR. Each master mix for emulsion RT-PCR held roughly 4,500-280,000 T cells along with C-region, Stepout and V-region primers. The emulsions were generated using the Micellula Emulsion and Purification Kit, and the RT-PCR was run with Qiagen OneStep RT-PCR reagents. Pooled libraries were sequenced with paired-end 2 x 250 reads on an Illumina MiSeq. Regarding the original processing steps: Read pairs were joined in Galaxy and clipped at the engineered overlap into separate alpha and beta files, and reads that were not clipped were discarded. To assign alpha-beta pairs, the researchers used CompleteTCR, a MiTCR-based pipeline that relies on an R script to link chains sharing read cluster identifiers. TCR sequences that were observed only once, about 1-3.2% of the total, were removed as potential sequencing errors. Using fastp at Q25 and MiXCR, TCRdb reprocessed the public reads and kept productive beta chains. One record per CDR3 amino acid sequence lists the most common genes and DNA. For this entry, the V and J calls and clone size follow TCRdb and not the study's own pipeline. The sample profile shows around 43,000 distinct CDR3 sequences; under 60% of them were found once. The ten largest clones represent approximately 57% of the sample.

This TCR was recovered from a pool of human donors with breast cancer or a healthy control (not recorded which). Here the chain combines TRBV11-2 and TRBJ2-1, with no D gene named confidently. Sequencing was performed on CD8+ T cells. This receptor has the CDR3 CASSWSRNNEQFF. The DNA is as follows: TGTGCCAGCAGCTGGAGCAGGAACAATGAGCAGTTCTTC. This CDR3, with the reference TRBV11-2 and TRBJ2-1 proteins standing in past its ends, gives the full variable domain EAGVAQSPRYKIIEKRQSVAFWCNPISGHATLYWYQQILGQGPKLLIQFQNNGVVDDSQLPKDRFSAERLKGVDSTLKIQPAKLEDSAVYLCASSWSRNNEQFFGPGTRLTVL.